The 15 T cell receptor beta chains in this list originate from one sample, sequenced in a study of early T cells in non-severe SARS-CoV-2 infection. TCRdb recomputed calls from the 5' RACE reads with MiXCR, one row per CDR3 protein. This sample has about 69,000 distinct CDR3 sequences, with roughly 15% found just once. Sequenced input: whole blood. All receptors derive from an adult who was a healthcare worker with PCR-confirmed SARS-CoV-2 infection or an uninfected control (not recorded which).

CDR3 loop: CASSEGWRGVDQPQHF. Written as DNA, the CDR3 is TGTGCCAGCAGTGAGGGGTGGAGGGGAGTTGATCAGCCCCAGCATTTT. The J gene is TRBJ1-5, the V gene TRBV2; D might be TRBD1 (5 bases). This CDR3 has 16 residues. Germline CDR1 reads SNHLY; CDR2 reads FYNNEI. V was cut by 3 bases and J by 5 bases, with 17 bases left in between.

The genes are TRBV7-3 and TRBJ2-6; unclear D gene. The CDR3 is 14 residues long. CDR1 is SGHTA and CDR2 is FQGTGA in the germline V gene. The V end lost 3 bases, the J end lost 4 bases, and 7 bases lay between the germline ends. The CDR3: CASSLGHGANVLTF. CDR3 nucleotide sequence: TGTGCCAGCAGCTTGGGCCACGGGGCCAACGTCCTGACTTTC.

This clonotype appeared a few times. This sequence joins TRBV28 and TRBJ2-5, with D possibly TRBD2 on 6 matching bases. CDR1 MDHEN and CDR2 SYDVKM come from the germline V gene. The V end was cut by 3 bases, the J end by 2 bases, with 10 bases between. The length of the CDR3 is 14 residues. CDR3 bases: TGTGCCAGCAGTTTTTGGGGGGTTCAAGAGACCCAGTACTTC. Encoded protein: CASSFWGVQETQYF.

This chain joins TRBV6-5 and TRBJ2-3, with D perhaps TRBD1 or TRBD2 (5 bases each). This CDR3 spans 12 amino acids. Trimming pared 8 bases from V and 5 bases from J, leaving 11 bases between. CDR1 and CDR2 from the germline V gene are MNHEY and SVGAGI. The CDR3 region has the DNA TGTGCCAGCCAGACTGGGGGAGATACGCAGTATTTT. Translation: CASQTGGDTQYF.

This sequence joins TRBV6-5 and TRBJ1-5, with TRBD1 identical over 7 bases. Germline-derived CDR1 and CDR2 are MNHEY and SVGAGI. The CDR3 extends over 13 amino acids. V lost 4 bases and J lost 7; bases outside the gene matches: 4. CDR3 amino acids: CASSSHRGQPQHF. The CDR3 DNA is TGTGCCAGCAGTTCGCACAGGGGCCAGCCCCAGCATTTT.

This chain uses TRBV10-2 with TRBJ2-3; 9 nucleotides match TRBD1. The CDR3 is made up of 14 amino acids. Germline CDR1 and CDR2: WSHSY and SAAADI. The V segment lost 4 bases and the J segment 8 bases; nucleotides outside the gene matches: 7. Here the CDR3 reads CASSVTGGAGTQYF. Written as DNA, the CDR3 is TGCGCCAGCAGTGTGACAGGGGGGGCGGGTACGCAGTATTTT.

The sample holds a few counts of this clonotype. The chain uses TRBV5-1 and TRBJ2-2, with 8 bases aligning to TRBD2. V lost 4 bases to trimming and J lost 0 bases; unmatched junction nucleotides: 5. The CDR3 consists of 16 residues. Germline values: CDR1 SGHRS, CDR2 YFSETQ. The CDR3 spells CASSNSGGANTGELFF. CDR3 DNA sequence: TGCGCCAGCAGCAACAGCGGGGGCGCGAACACCGGGGAGCTGTTTTTT.

The CDR3 region has the DNA TGTGCCATCAGTGAATCCGGCCGGCCGTCGCAGTACTTC. Amino acid sequence: CAISESGRPSQYF. J is TRBJ2-7 and V is TRBV10-3; D gene unclear. CDR3 length: 13 amino acids. Germline CDR1 ENHRY, CDR2 SYGVKD. Trimming shortened V by 3 bases and J by 9 bases, and 15 bases separated the two germline ends.

J is TRBJ2-7 and V is TRBV11-2; no clear D gene. Germline loops: CDR1 SGHAT, CDR2 FQNNGV. Trimming cost V 9 bases and J 5 bases, with 11 bases left between them. This CDR3 is built from 11 residues. The CDR3 region is CASSERHEQYF. CDR3 bases: TGTGCCAGTTCAGAACGTCACGAGCAGTACTTC.

Details on this clonotype: Lacking the conserved final phenylalanine or tryptophan, this CDR3 likely reflects a read error. This chain joins TRBV6-1 and TRBJ1-1; weak D call: TRBD1 (5 bases). Looked up from germline, CDR1 is MNHNS and CDR2 is SASEGT. V lost 2 bases and J 1 base, leaving 14 bases between the germline ends. CDR3 length equals 16 residues. This CDR3 is CASSERHRGQNTEAFI. The CDR3 DNA is TGTGCCAGCAGTGAACGGCACCGGGGCCAGAACACTGAAGCTTTCATT.

This clonotype appeared a few times. V is TRBV5-1 and J is TRBJ2-7, with D possibly being TRBD1 (6 bases). The CDR3 is 14 residues long. The V end lost 7 bases, the J end lost 2 bases, and 16 bases lay between the germline ends. Germline CDR1 and CDR2: SGHRS and YFSETQ. CDR3 coding DNA: TGCGCCAGCTGCCGGGACACCCCACCCTACGAGCAGTACTTC. Residues: CASCRDTPPYEQYF. Full variable domain (missing parts from reference TRBV5-1 and TRBJ2-7): KAGVTQTPRYLIKTRGQQVTLSCSPISGHRSVSWYQQTPGQGLQFLFEYFSETQRNKGNFPGRFSGRQFSNSRSEMNVSTLELGDSALYLCASCRDTPPYEQYFGPGTRLTVT.

This clonotype appeared a few times. The chain has TRBV2 and TRBJ2-7, with D unresolved. The CDR3 runs 11 residues. V lost 6 bases, J lost 2 bases, and 5 bases lay in between. CDR1 and CDR2 (germline): SNHLY, FYNNEI. The CDR3 reads CASSYTYEQYF. CDR3 sequence (DNA): TGTGCCAGCAGCTATACCTACGAGCAGTACTTC.

This chain uses TRBV9 with TRBJ2-3; no clear D gene. Germline V gives CDR1 SGDLS, CDR2 YYNGEE. V lost 3 bases and J 2 bases, leaving 10 bases between the germline ends. The CDR3 runs to 14 residues. The CDR3 region is CASSDDTITDTQYF. For the CDR3, the DNA is TGTGCCAGCAGCGACGACACAATCACAGATACGCAGTATTTT.

This clonotype was counted only a few times. This chain links TRBV24-1 with TRBJ2-2; TRBD1 aligns across 7 bases. Looked up from germline, CDR1 is KGHDR and CDR2 is SFDVKD. The CDR3 length is 12 residues. V lost 9 bases and J lost 3; bases outside the gene matches: 0. CDR3 sequence: CATGTDTGELFF. The CDR3 region has the DNA TGTGCCACCGGGACAGACACCGGGGAGCTGTTTTTT.

This rearrangement joins TRBV6-5 to TRBJ2-1, with 7 nucleotides matching TRBD2. Germline V gene lookup returns CDR1 MNHEY and CDR2 SVGAGI. The CDR3 extends over 15 amino acids. The trim removed 2 bases at V and 1 base at J, leaving 2 bases unmatched. DNA for the CDR3: TGTGCCAGCAGTTACGCGGGGGATTCCTACAATGAGCAGTTCTTC. This sequence encodes CASSYAGDSYNEQFF.